These T cell receptor beta chains were read from a single sample in a study of T cells expressing NK-cell markers. From its re-call of the 5' RACE reads, TCRdb lists each CDR3 protein once, without DNA. Recorded for this sample: fewer than 550,000 distinct CDR3 sequences. Sequencing was performed on blood T cells: a sorted CD56 or NKG2C T cell subset, CD4+ or CD8+ T cells, or bulk PBMC T cells (not recorded which). The receptors here all came from a woman between 50 and 59 years old in good health. Each CDR3 is given with its conserved first and last residue.

j_gene | v_gene | CDR3aa
TRBJ2-5 | TRBV2 | CASSERQTHRTQYF
TRBJ2-7 | TRBV28 | CASSQGDRDHEQYF
TRBJ2-2 | TRBV9 | CASSTQGDTGELFF
TRBJ1-2 | TRBV5-1 | CASSGRTGSYGYTF
TRBJ2-3 | TRBV14 | CASSLWTIRGTDTQYF
TRBJ2-6 | TRBV7-3 | CASSRWGSDANVLTF
TRBJ2-3 | TRBV20-1 | CSAKASRGFGTDTQYF
TRBJ2-7 | TRBV6-8 | CASAGSGTGIHEQYF
TRBJ2-7 | TRBV28 | CASSLWGDRGYEQYF
TRBJ2-3 | TRBV29-1 | CSARQGTYTDTQYF
TRBJ1-1 | TRBV5-1 | CASSFGRGRGTGSPNTEAFF
TRBJ2-1 | TRBV4-1 | CASSQDGAHMTYNEQFF
TRBJ2-7 | TRBV25-1 | CASRDSAPLVKQYF
TRBJ2-5 | TRBV12-5 | CASGLVRGIHQETQYF
TRBJ2-7 | TRBV29-1 | CSVRTGSYEQYF
TRBJ2-2 | TRBV27 | CASTGELTNTGELFF
TRBJ1-1 | TRBV4-2 | CASSRGPTEAFF
TRBJ2-1 | TRBV12-3/TRBV12-4 | CASSLRTSGVYNEQFF
TRBJ1-4 | TRBV12-3/TRBV12-4 | CASSTGVTVRNEKLFF
TRBJ2-3 | TRBV5-1 | CASSPTARDTQYF
TRBJ2-2 | TRBV3-1 | CASSQYLAGVSGTGELFF
TRBJ2-2 | TRBV5-4 | CASSLQKTGELFF
TRBJ2-7 | TRBV27 | CASSASGTLVGYEQYF
TRBJ2-7 | TRBV7-8 | CASSWGTRFSEQYF
TRBJ2-1 | TRBV4-2 | CASSRWTSGSYNEQFF
TRBJ2-5 | TRBV7-9 | CASSSGLSGREETQYF
TRBJ2-1 | TRBV4-1 | CASSQARAGVGYNEQFF
TRBJ1-2 | TRBV25-1 | CASSDLRDRGNYGYTF
TRBJ2-7 | TRBV12-3/TRBV12-4 | CASSRPTEPRGTRYF
TRBJ2-7 | TRBV5-6 | CASSAGLAGGPKTYEQYF
TRBJ2-5 | TRBV7-8 | CASSPHRGAPQETQYF
TRBJ2-1 | TRBV20-1 | CSAGPDGAGQYNEQFF
TRBJ2-3 | TRBV6-4 | CASSPEGSGSSNTQYF
TRBJ1-2 | TRBV4-1 | CASSRVQGGDGYTF
TRBJ2-1 | TRBV19 | CATSTPHRVDNEQFF
TRBJ1-1 | TRBV5-1 | CASSLVQGPMNTEAFF